One and the same sample provided the 23 T cell receptor beta chains below, sequenced in a study of cytomegalovirus exposure and HLA in healthy donors. The PCR employed 60 Vbeta primers together with 13 Jbeta primers. The repertoire was sequenced with immunoSEQ multiplex PCR; TCRdb's copy has only in-frame clones and lacks some. The table includes roughly 120,000 clones, 70% to 80% detected once. Sequencing used PBMCs. The source of these receptors is a man in his forties in good health and CMV-seronegative.

In regard to this clone: One junction end does not reproduce the germline sequence, and a read error may be involved. The rearrangement joins TRBV7-9 to TRBJ1-4; no firm D call. CDR1 is SEHNR, CDR2 FQNEAQ, per germline (reference sequence). The CDR3 sequence is 13 residues long. The CDR3 protein is CSSSLATAEKLFF. CDR3 DNA sequence: TGTTCCAGCAGCTTAGCTACAGCCGAAAAACTGTTTTTT.

The rearrangement joins TRBV5-8 to TRBJ2-2; D possibly corresponds to TRBD1 (5 bases). This CDR3 comprises 14 residues. Germline V gene data show CDR1 as SGHTS and CDR2 as YDEGEE. Deletions cut 0 bases from V and 4 bases from J, with 7 bases between. The CDR3 here is CASSLGQFTGELFF. The CDR3 nucleotides read TGTGCCAGCAGCTTGGGACAGTTCACCGGGGAGCTGTTTTTT.

This clone was counted once. The V call is TRBV7-3, the J call TRBJ2-7, with D tentatively TRBD2 (5 bases). Germline CDR1 is SGHTA and CDR2 is FQGTGA. V lost 4 bases, J lost 6 bases, and 13 bases lay in between. This CDR3 has 13 residues. The CDR3 spells CASSSSEAREQYF. CDR3 in DNA: TGTGCCAGCAGCTCGTCGGAGGCCCGCGAGCAGTACTTC.

The chain recombines TRBV6-6 with TRBJ1-3; D unresolved. Germline loops: CDR1 MNHNY, CDR2 SVGAGI (reference sequence). The germline V and J ends were trimmed by 7 bases and 8 bases, with 12 bases remaining between them. CDR3 size: 12 residues. The CDR3 is CASNEGIDTIYF. As DNA, the CDR3 is TGTGCCAGCAACGAGGGAATCGACACCATATATTTT.

The V and J genes are TRBV4-2 and TRBJ2-7; 12 positions agree with TRBD2. The germline V gene has CDR1 LGHNA and CDR2 YNFKEQ. CDR3 size: 15 residues. Trimming took 1 base from V and 7 from J; bases not matched to a gene: 5. The CDR3 loop reads CASSQGSSGGGEQYF. In DNA form, the CDR3 reads TGTGCCAGCAGCCAAGGGTCTAGCGGGGGGGGTGAGCAGTACTTC.

The gene calls are TRBV2 and TRBJ2-2, with 7 bases fitting TRBD1. Trimming cost V 5 bases and J 2 bases; bases outside gene matches: 2. CDR1 and CDR2 (germline): SNHLY, FYNNEI. The CDR3 extends over 14 amino acids. This CDR3 reads CASSWDRNTGELFF. CDR3 sequence (DNA): TGTGCCAGCAGTTGGGACAGAAACACCGGGGAGCTGTTTTTT.

This clone was observed a handful of times. The chain recombines TRBV7-9 with TRBJ2-5; 8 positions agree with TRBD2. Trimming at V came to 8 bases and at J to 4 bases, leaving 9 bases not matched to a gene. Germline CDR1 SEHNR, CDR2 FQNEAQ (reference sequence). The CDR3 totals 14 residues. This CDR3 reads CASAFLAGRETQYF. CDR3 DNA sequence: TGTGCCAGCGCCTTTTTAGCGGGGAGAGAGACCCAGTACTTC.

V is TRBV18 and J is TRBJ2-3, with D possibly TRBD1 on 5 matching bases. The length of the CDR3 is 15 residues. Germline CDR1 KGHSH, CDR2 LQKENI. V lost 2 bases and J 6 bases, leaving 15 bases between the germline ends. The CDR3 region has the DNA TGTGCCAGCTCACCAGGGGTAAACAAGGGGGATACGCAGTATTTT. Amino acids: CASSPGVNKGDTQYF.

The chain has TRBV4-3 and TRBJ2-2, with unresolved D. Trimming took 0 bases from V and 3 from J, leaving 8 bases between them. Germline CDR1 is LGHNA and CDR2 is YSLEER. This CDR3 is 15 amino acids long. The CDR3 reads CASSQETEYTGELFF. CDR3 DNA sequence: TGCGCCAGCAGCCAAGAAACTGAATACACCGGGGAGCTGTTTTTT.

The chain links TRBV5-1 to TRBJ1-1; D unclear. Trimming stripped 5 bases from V and 0 bases from J, with 11 bases between. Germline CDR1 SGHRS, CDR2 YFSETQ. CDR3 length: 14 residues. This chain's CDR3 is CASSYGDVNTEAFF. CDR3 DNA: TGCGCCAGCAGTTACGGAGATGTGAACACTGAAGCTTTCTTT.

V gene TRBV7-8 combines with J gene TRBJ2-5; 7 bases line up with TRBD1. From germline, CDR1 is SGHVS and CDR2 FQNEAQ. The V gene end was trimmed by 7 bases and the J gene end by 2 bases; junction bases not matched to a gene: 7. CDR3 size: 14 residues. The CDR3 spells CASNEGTVQETQYF. CDR3 bases: TGTGCCAGCAACGAAGGGACAGTTCAAGAGACCCAGTACTTC.

This clone was detected only a few times. The chain has TRBV19 and TRBJ2-1; TRBD2 aligns across 7 bases. This CDR3 is built from 14 residues. Per the germline V gene, CDR1 is LNHDA and CDR2 is SQIVND (reference sequence). J was trimmed by 6 bases and V by 6 bases; bases with no gene match: 8. CDR3 in amino acids: CASRAGLMGNEQFF. CDR3 bases: TGTGCCAGTAGGGCGGGACTAATGGGCAATGAGCAGTTCTTC.

The chain uses TRBV2 and TRBJ2-3; D remains unclear. Trimming took off 4 bases at V and 2 bases at J, with 10 bases between the two ends. The CDR3 extends over 14 amino acids. Germline V gene data show CDR1 as SNHLY and CDR2 as FYNNEI. The chain's CDR3 is CASSAPGYTDTQYF. The DNA for the CDR3 is TGTGCCAGCAGTGCCCCCGGTTACACAGATACGCAGTATTTT.

This chain links TRBV29-1 with TRBJ1-2; TRBD1 matches at 11 bases. The CDR3 is made up of 13 amino acids. V gave up 4 bases and J gave up 6 bases; unmatched junction bases: 4. Per germline, CDR1 SQVTM and CDR2 ANQGSEA. This CDR3 reads CSVGGTGGDGYTF. The CDR3 DNA reads as TGCAGCGTTGGGGGGACAGGGGGGGATGGCTACACCTTC.

The genes are TRBV5-1 and TRBJ2-7; 8 bases line up with TRBD1. This CDR3 comprises 14 residues. The germline V gene encodes CDR1 SGHRS and CDR2 YFSETQ. V was clipped by 2 bases and J by 5 bases; unmatched bases: 6. In DNA, the CDR3 is TGCGCCAGCAGCTTCGCACAGGGGGTCCACGAGCAGTACTTC. This gives the protein CASSFAQGVHEQYF. The full variable domain, with the rest looked up from reference TRBV5-1 and TRBJ2-7, is KAGVTQTPRYLIKTRGQQVTLSCSPISGHRSVSWYQQTPGQGLQFLFEYFSETQRNKGNFPGRFSGRQFSNSRSEMNVSTLELGDSALYLCASSFAQGVHEQYFGPGTRLTVT.

The CDR3 loop is CASSGRTGVYQPQHF. CDR3 DNA: TGTGCCAGCAGCGGACGAACCGGGGTATACCAGCCCCAGCATTTT. The rearrangement joins TRBV2 to TRBJ1-5; D gene uncertain. This CDR3 is built from 15 residues. The ends were cut back, 6 bases at V and 7 bases at J, with 19 bases in the middle. From germline, CDR1 is SNHLY and CDR2 FYNNEI.

The J gene is TRBJ2-7, the V gene TRBV11-2; TRBD2 matches at 9 bases. The CDR3 covers 16 residues. Losses at the gene ends were 5 bases for V and 2 bases for J; bases not matched to a gene: 10. Per germline, CDR1 SGHAT and CDR2 FQNNGV. The CDR3 DNA reads TGTGCCAGCAGCCCCCTTCGGCGGGGGGGAACCTACGAGCAGTACTTC. Translated: CASSPLRRGGTYEQYF.

The chain combines TRBV6-5 with TRBJ1-1, with TRBD1 identical over 7 bases. CDR3 size: 16 residues. The V and J ends lost 2 bases and 2 bases, in that order; junction bases with no gene match: 8. In germline, CDR1 is MNHEY, CDR2 SVGAGI. The CDR3 region is CASSYRSGTENTEAFF. The CDR3 nucleotides are TGTGCCAGCAGTTACAGATCCGGGACAGAAAACACTGAAGCTTTCTTT.

V and J are TRBV2 and TRBJ1-2; TRBD1 matches at 12 bases. Germline values: CDR1 SNHLY, CDR2 FYNNEI. This CDR3 is 15 amino acids long. With 6 bases clipped from V and 4 bases from J, the junction kept 6 bases outside the gene matches. CDR3 sequence reads: CASRGQGAPGYGYTF. The CDR3 DNA follows: TGTGCCAGCAGGGGACAGGGGGCGCCGGGCTATGGCTACACCTTC.

This chain links TRBV4-2 with TRBJ1-2; TRBD1 agrees at 10 bases. Germline V gene data show CDR1 as LGHNA and CDR2 as YNFKEQ. The CDR3 totals 15 residues. V trimming: 3 bases; J trimming: 5 bases; junction bases outside the gene matches: 6. The CDR3 DNA follows: TGTGCCAGCAGCCAGCATTCGGACAGGGGGTATGGCTACACCTTC. It specifies CASSQHSDRGYGYTF.

Only a few counts were recorded for this clone. The chain couples TRBV18 to TRBJ1-2; TRBD1 agrees at 9 bases. V trimming: 3 bases; J trimming: 8 bases; junction bases outside the gene matches: 4. From germline, CDR1 is KGHSH and CDR2 LQKENI. This CDR3 contains 13 residues. CDR3 residues: CASSPGQGPGYTF. As DNA, the CDR3 is TGTGCCAGCTCACCGGGACAGGGTCCCGGCTACACCTTC.

In its sample, this clone was seen a few times. The chain recombines TRBV11-2 with TRBJ2-1, with a possible D match to TRBD1 (5 bases). Looked up from germline, CDR1 is SGHAT and CDR2 is FQNNGV. The germline V and J ends were trimmed by 1 base and 7 bases, with 20 bases remaining between them. The CDR3 loop spans 17 amino acids. The CDR3 bases are TGTGCCAGCAGCTTAGGATCTTGGGCAGGGCCGGGTAATGAGCAGTTCTTC. Translated: CASSLGSWAGPGNEQFF. Full variable domain (missing parts from reference TRBV11-2 and TRBJ2-1): EAGVAQSPRYKIIEKRQSVAFWCNPISGHATLYWYQQILGQGPKLLIQFQNNGVVDDSQLPKDRFSAERLKGVDSTLKIQPAKLEDSAVYLCASSLGSWAGPGNEQFFGPGTRLTVL.

The gene calls are TRBV6-5 and TRBJ1-2; a possible D gene is TRBD1 (5 bases). V was shortened by 6 bases and J by 4 bases, with 15 bases between the two germline ends. The V gene's germline CDR1 is MNHEY and CDR2 SVGAGI. There are 14 residues in the CDR3. CDR3 region: CASSPTGPAYGYTF. The CDR3 DNA follows: TGTGCCAGCAGCCCCACAGGACCGGCCTATGGCTACACCTTC.